This T cell receptor beta chain was found in a study of cytomegalovirus exposure and HLA in healthy donors. Study-wide findings and caveats: Later analysis associated a missense DCLRE1C variant with TCR beta V- and J-gene trimming.

The V gene's germline CDR1 is SGHTA and CDR2 FQGTGA. The CDR3 runs 12 residues. With 5 bases removed from V and 3 bases from J, the gap between germline ends came to 7 bases. The primer mix had 60 Vbeta and 13 Jbeta primers. The repertoire was sequenced with immunoSEQ multiplex PCR; TCRdb's copy has only in-frame clones and lacks some. The data show 100,000 or so clones, 75% to 85% seen once. On this clone itself: Its antigen is not identified.

V and J are TRBV7-3 and TRBJ1-1; D remains unclear. This TCR was recovered from a man between 18 and 35 years old in good health and CMV-seronegative. Sample: PBMCs. CDR3 DNA sequence: TGTGCCAGCAGCCCCCGGGACACTGAAGCTTTCTTT. Protein sequence: CASSPRDTEAFF.